The next 8 T cell receptor beta chains were all read from a single sample in a study of CD8+ T cells in alopecia areata. Reverse transcription of extracted RNA yielded cDNA, which provided the sequencing template. The data were produced by immunoSEQ multiplex PCR, yet TCRdb's version contains in-frame clones alone and is incomplete. The sample includes 87,000 or so clones, about two thirds of them seen just once. Treatment noted: oral pan-JAK inhibitor, 5-10 mg twice daily. The material sequenced was CD8+ T cells sorted from blood, taken at roughly week 45, from a patient treated with tofacitinib. The receptors originated from a human donor with alopecia areata.

The CDR3 DNA reads TGCAGCGTGTGGACGGATAACTACGAGCAGTACTTC. Protein sequence: CSVWTDNYEQYF. The gene calls are TRBV29-1 and TRBJ2-7, with no clear D. This CDR3 has 12 residues. Trimming took 6 bases from V and 3 from J, leaving 12 bases between them. Germline values: CDR1 SQVTM, CDR2 ANQGSEA.

The CDR3 here is CASSLAVAGGYNEQFF. As DNA, the CDR3 is TGTGCCAGCAGCTTAGCGGTGGCGGGGGGCTACAATGAGCAGTTCTTC. The rearrangement joins TRBV7-8 to TRBJ2-1; 8 positions match TRBD2. This CDR3 has 16 residues. V was pared by 0 bases and J by 3 bases, with 4 bases of the junction left unmatched. Looked up from germline, CDR1 is SGHVS and CDR2 is FQNEAQ. Combining the CDR3 with reference TRBV7-8 and TRBJ2-1 gives the whole variable domain GAGVSQSPRYKVAKRGQDVALRCDPISGHVSLFWYQQALGQGPEFLTYFQNEAQLDKSGLPSDRFFAERPEGSVSTLKIQRTQQEDSAVYLCASSLAVAGGYNEQFFGPGTRLTVL.

This chain connects TRBV30 to TRBJ2-7, with 7 bases lining up with TRBD1. Germline V gene lookup returns CDR1 GTSNPN and CDR2 SVGIG (reference sequence). The length of the CDR3 is 13 residues. The V and J ends lost 3 bases and 4 bases, in that order; junction bases with no gene match: 6. CDR3 bases: TGTGCCTGGAGATCCGAGGGGGCGTACGAGCAGTACTTC. This encodes CAWRSEGAYEQYF.

The chain recombines TRBV30 with TRBJ2-3, with D tentatively TRBD2 (6 bases). Germline CDR1 GTSNPN, CDR2 SVGIG (reference sequence). There are 14 residues in the CDR3. V gave up 1 base and J gave up 2 bases, with 10 bases separating them. CDR3 DNA sequence: TGTGCCTGGAGTGGTGGCGGGAACACAGATACGCAGTATTTT. Translating gives CAWSGGGNTDTQYF.

This chain links TRBV6-5 with TRBJ2-1; a possible D gene is TRBD2 (5 bases). V lost 0 bases to trimming and J lost 7 bases, with 7 bases between them. CDR1 and CDR2 (germline): MNHEY, SVGAGI. The CDR3 totals 13 residues. CDR3 coding DNA: TGTGCCAGCAGTTACTCGACGGGGAATGAGCAGTTCTTC. Its translation is CASSYSTGNEQFF.

The chain employs TRBV10-3 and TRBJ2-3; D call uncertain. Germline V lookup: CDR1 ENHRY, CDR2 SYGVKD. V was shortened by 4 bases and J by 0 bases, with 11 bases between the two germline ends. The CDR3 runs 15 residues. CDR3: CAISGAEASTDTQYF. The CDR3 bases are TGTGCCATCAGTGGGGCAGAAGCTAGCACAGATACGCAGTATTTT.

The J gene is TRBJ1-1, the V gene TRBV15; D may be TRBD1 (5 bases). V was shortened by 1 base and J by 8 bases, with 17 bases between the two germline ends. Germline V gene lookup returns CDR1 LNHNV and CDR2 YYDKDF (reference sequence). The CDR3 sequence is 15 residues long. This chain's CDR3 is CATSRVVSGRTEAFF. The CDR3 nucleotides read TGTGCCACCAGCAGAGTGGTGTCAGGGAGGACGGAAGCTTTCTTT. Looking up the rest from reference TRBV15 and TRBJ1-1 gives the full variable domain: DAMVIQNPRYQVTQFGKPVTLSCSQTLNHNVMYWYQQKSSQAPKLLFHYYDKDFNNEADTPDNFQSRRPNTSFCFLDIRSPGLGDTAMYLCATSRVVSGRTEAFFGQGTRLTVV.

The genes are TRBV7-3 and TRBJ2-3; D may be TRBD1 or TRBD2 (5 bases each). Germline CDR1 is SGHTA and CDR2 is FQGTGA. The CDR3 has 15 amino acids. The V gene lost 1 base and the J gene lost 3 bases, with 11 bases spanning the gap. The CDR3 sequence: CASSLIGGVTDTQYF. DNA of the CDR3: TGTGCCAGCAGCTTAATTGGGGGAGTAACAGATACGCAGTATTTT.